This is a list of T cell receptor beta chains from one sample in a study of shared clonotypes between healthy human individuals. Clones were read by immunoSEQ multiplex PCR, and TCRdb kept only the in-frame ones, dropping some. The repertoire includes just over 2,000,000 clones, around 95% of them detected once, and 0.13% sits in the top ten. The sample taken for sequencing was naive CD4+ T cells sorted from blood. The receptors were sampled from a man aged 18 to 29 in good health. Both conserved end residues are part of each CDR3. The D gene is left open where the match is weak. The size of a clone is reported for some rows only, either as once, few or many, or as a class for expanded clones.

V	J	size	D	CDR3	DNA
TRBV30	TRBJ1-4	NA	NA	CAWNRQSPEKLFF	TGTGCCTGGAATCGACAGAGTCCTGAAAAACTGTTTTTT
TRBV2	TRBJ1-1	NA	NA	CASSDGRGGTEAFF	TGTGCCAGCAGTGACGGCAGGGGAGGGACTGAAGCTTTCTTT
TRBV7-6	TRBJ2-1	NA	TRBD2	CASSLRLAGGDNEQFF	TGTGCCAGCAGTCTGCGACTAGCGGGAGGTGATAATGAGCAGTTCTTC
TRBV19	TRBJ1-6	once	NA	CASSIQADSNSPLHF	TGTGCCAGTAGTATTCAAGCCGACTCCAATTCACCCCTCCACTTT
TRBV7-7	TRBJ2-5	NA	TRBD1	CASSQAGTEETQYF	TGTGCTAGCAGCCAAGCCGGGACAGAAGAGACCCAGTACTTC
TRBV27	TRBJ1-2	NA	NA	CASSPPQGSLGIYGYTF	TGTGCCAGCAGTCCTCCACAGGGAAGTCTGGGGATCTATGGCTACACCTTC
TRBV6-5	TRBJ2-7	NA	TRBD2	CASRPSGGLTYEQYF	TGTGCCAGCAGGCCGAGCGGGGGACTCACCTACGAGCAGTACTTC
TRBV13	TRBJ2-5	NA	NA	CASSPTAVPQETQYF	TGTGCCAGCAGTCCCACAGCGGTCCCCCAAGAGACCCAGTACTTC
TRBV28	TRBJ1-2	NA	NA	CAAVTNYGYTF	TGTGCCGCAGTTACTAACTATGGCTACACCTTC
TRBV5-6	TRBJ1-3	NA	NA	CASSLVDSISSGNTIYF	TGTGCCAGCAGCTTGGTGGACAGCATTTCCTCTGGAAACACCATATATTTT
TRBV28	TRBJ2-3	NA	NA	CATGDSTDTQYF	TGTGCCACCGGGGATAGCACAGATACGCAGTATTTT
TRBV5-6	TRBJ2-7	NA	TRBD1	CASSFGGQGAYEQYF	TGTGCCAGCAGCTTTGGGGGACAGGGAGCCTACGAGCAGTACTTC
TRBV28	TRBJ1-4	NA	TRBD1	CASRPRDRWAEKLFF	TGTGCCAGCAGACCCCGGGACAGGTGGGCTGAAAAACTGTTTTTT
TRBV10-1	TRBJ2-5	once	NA	CASSRTPQETQYF	TGCGCCAGCAGTCGCACCCCCCAAGAGACCCAGTACTTC
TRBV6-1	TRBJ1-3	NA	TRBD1	CASSEQQGALAGNTIYF	TGTGCCAGCAGTGAACAGCAGGGGGCGTTAGCTGGAAACACCATATATTTT
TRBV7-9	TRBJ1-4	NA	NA	CASSPGGRAPRLFF	TGTGCCAGCAGCCCCGGGGGGCGGGCCCCCAGGCTGTTTTTT